This entry lists 20 T cell receptor beta chains sequenced from one sample in a study of immune evolution from preneoplasia to lung adenocarcinoma. TCRdb's table, derived via immunoSEQ multiplex PCR, lists solely in-frame clones and lacks some. This table holds fewer than 3,000 clones, roughly 76% found once. The source material was FFPE invasive lung adenocarcinoma tissue. The receptors were gathered from a person aged 60-80 years with invasive lung adenocarcinoma.

The chain couples TRBV14 to TRBJ2-4; D may be TRBD2 (6 bases). The germline V gene encodes CDR1 SGHDN and CDR2 FVKESK. Trimming cost V 3 bases and J 9 bases, with 12 bases left between them. CDR3 size: 13 residues. Here the CDR3 DNA reads TGTGCCAGCAGCCAGGGTGGGCGGGGCATTCAGTACTTC. Translated: CASSQGGRGIQYF.

The J gene is TRBJ2-1, the V gene TRBV9; D is unresolved. V was pared by 3 bases and J by 4 bases, with 2 bases between. This CDR3 comprises 11 residues. Germline V gene lookup returns CDR1 SGDLS and CDR2 YYNGEE. CDR3 residues: CASSGYNEQFF. The DNA of the CDR3 is TGTGCCAGCAGCGGGTACAATGAGCAGTTCTTC.

The sample holds one count of this clone. The chain carries TRBV15 and TRBJ2-3; 9 nucleotides align to TRBD2. With 4 bases clipped from V and 2 bases from J, the junction kept 10 bases outside the gene matches. The length of the CDR3 is 17 residues. Germline V CDR1 and CDR2: LNHNV, YYDKDF (reference sequence). The CDR3 protein is CATSTDKAGGFTDTQYF. CDR3 nucleotide sequence: TGTGCCACCAGCACCGATAAAGCGGGGGGCTTCACAGATACGCAGTATTTT. Supplemented by reference TRBV15 and TRBJ2-3, the full variable domain reads DAMVIQNPRYQVTQFGKPVTLSCSQTLNHNVMYWYQQKSSQAPKLLFHYYDKDFNNEADTPDNFQSRRPNTSFCFLDIRSPGLGDTAMYLCATSTDKAGGFTDTQYFGPGTRLTVL.

This chain connects TRBV19 to TRBJ2-4, with TRBD1 identical over 8 bases. There are 14 residues in the CDR3. V was pared by 7 bases and J by 7 bases, with 9 bases of the junction left unmatched. The germline CDR1 and CDR2 sequences are LNHDA and SQIVND (reference sequence). The CDR3 loop reads CASTSGQGYNIQYF. CDR3 coding DNA: TGTGCCAGTACATCCGGACAGGGCTACAACATTCAGTACTTC.

The gene calls are TRBV5-4 and TRBJ1-4, with no clear D. V gave up 1 base and J gave up 0 bases, with 7 bases separating them. CDR1 is SGHNT and CDR2 is YYREEE in the germline V gene (reference sequence). The CDR3 totals 15 residues. The CDR3 coding sequence is TGTGCCAGCAGCTTGAGTGGTGCAACTAATGAAAAACTGTTTTTT. It yields the protein CASSLSGATNEKLFF.

The chain recombines TRBV7-8 with TRBJ2-5; 8 bases line up with TRBD1. The CDR3 is 16 amino acids. CDR1 SGHVS and CDR2 FQNEAQ come from the germline V gene. The trim removed 6 bases at V and 2 bases at J, leaving 11 bases unmatched. The CDR3 reads CASSHGARGQQETQYF. DNA for the CDR3: TGTGCCAGCAGTCACGGGGCCAGGGGGCAACAAGAGACCCAGTACTTC.

The V and J genes are TRBV28 and TRBJ2-4, with unresolved D. Trimming shortened V by 2 bases and J by 8 bases, and 16 bases separated the two germline ends. Germline CDR1 reads MDHEN; CDR2 reads SYDVKM. The CDR3 contains 15 residues. The DNA for the CDR3 is TGTGCCAGCAGTTTAGGGCAGGAACGGGTATACATTCAGTACTTC. Its translation: CASSLGQERVYIQYF.

CDR3 coding DNA: TGTGCCAGCAGCGTAGCTGGGGGAGGCACTGAAGCTTTCTTT. This gives the protein CASSVAGGGTEAFF. The chain uses TRBV9 and TRBJ1-1, with a tentative D call TRBD1 (5 bases). Trimming removed 0 bases from V and 4 bases from J, with 10 bases in between. The CDR3 totals 14 residues. From germline, CDR1 is SGDLS and CDR2 YYNGEE.

The V call is TRBV4-2, the J call TRBJ2-1, with D possibly being TRBD2 (6 bases). With 5 bases removed from V and 0 bases from J, the gap between germline ends came to 11 bases. Germline V lookup: CDR1 LGHNA, CDR2 YNFKEQ. This CDR3 comprises 15 residues. The CDR3 sequence is CASSNLANSYNEQFF. CDR3 nucleotide sequence: TGTGCCAGCAGCAACCTAGCGAACTCCTACAATGAGCAGTTCTTC.

J is TRBJ1-3 and V is TRBV28; a weak D match, TRBD1 (5 bases). The CDR3 consists of 16 residues. V was cut by 5 bases and J by 0 bases, with 14 bases left in between. Germline values: CDR1 MDHEN, CDR2 SYDVKM. The CDR3 sequence: CASSTGPRFSGNTIYF. CDR3 DNA: TGTGCCAGCAGTACGGGACCGAGGTTCTCTGGAAACACCATATATTTT.

Comment on this clone: A read error may account for a junction end that differs from germline. V gene TRBV5-1 combines with J gene TRBJ1-2; 7 positions agree with TRBD1. The CDR3 extends over 15 amino acids. Germline V gene sequence: CDR1 SGHRS, CDR2 YFSETQ. CDR3 bases: TGCTCCAGCAGCCCTAGACAGGGTGGTTTAGATGGCTACACCTTC. Translating it yields CSSSPRQGGLDGYTF.

The rearrangement joins TRBV28 to TRBJ2-7; TRBD1 aligns across 7 bases. The CDR3 runs 14 residues. Germline V gives CDR1 MDHEN, CDR2 SYDVKM. V lost 6 bases and J lost 2; bases outside the gene matches: 7. Written as DNA, the CDR3 is TGTGCCAGCAGCCAAATCGGGACAGCCTACGAGCAGTACTTC. As protein: CASSQIGTAYEQYF. The full variable domain, with the rest looked up from reference TRBV28 and TRBJ2-7, is DVKVTQSSRYLVKRTGEKVFLECVQDMDHENMFWYRQDPGLGLRLIYFSYDVKMKEKGDIPEGYSVSREKKERFSLILESASTNQTSMYLCASSQIGTAYEQYFGPGTRLTVT.

The V and J genes are TRBV6-6 and TRBJ1-2; D gene uncertain. Germline assignment: CDR1 MNHNY and CDR2 SVGAGI (reference sequence). The CDR3 loop spans 13 amino acids. V lost 7 bases and J 6 bases, leaving 15 bases between the germline ends. This chain's CDR3 is CASTDDSLHGYTF. CDR3 bases: TGTGCCAGCACAGACGACTCCCTCCATGGCTACACCTTC.

This chain joins TRBV29-1 and TRBJ2-7, with D tentatively TRBD2 (6 bases). V gave up 4 bases and J gave up 5 bases, with 12 bases separating them. The CDR3 sequence is 12 residues long. The germline V gene encodes CDR1 SQVTM and CDR2 ANQGSEA. The CDR3: CSVAQPGDEQYF. DNA of the CDR3: TGCAGCGTTGCGCAACCGGGGGACGAGCAGTACTTC.

This chain links TRBV7-9 with TRBJ2-3; no firm D call. This CDR3 is 16 amino acids long. The germline V gene has CDR1 SEHNR and CDR2 FQNEAQ (reference sequence). Trimming removed 2 bases from V and 2 bases from J, with 14 bases in between. In DNA form, the CDR3 reads TGTGCCAGCAGCTTAAGGGCCAGAATCTCCACAGATACGCAGTATTTT. Translating gives CASSLRARISTDTQYF.

The rearrangement joins TRBV27 to TRBJ2-7, with 8 bases lining up with TRBD1. Trimming took 6 bases from V and 7 from J; bases not matched to a gene: 17. Germline CDR1 and CDR2: MNHEY and SMNVEV (reference sequence). The CDR3 is 16 amino acids. CDR3 amino acids: CASRPHPQGVIDEQYF. DNA of the CDR3: TGTGCCAGCAGACCACATCCACAGGGGGTGATCGATGAGCAGTACTTC.

The chain carries TRBV5-4 and TRBJ2-7, with 7 bases lining up with TRBD1. CDR1 is SGHNT, CDR2 YYREEE, per germline (reference sequence). The CDR3 runs to 14 residues. Trimming took 3 bases from V and 3 from J; bases not matched to a gene: 6. The CDR3 DNA reads as TGTGCCAGCAGCTATACAGGGGCCTACTACGAGCAGTACTTC. Its protein is CASSYTGAYYEQYF.

CDR3 sequence reads: CASSLADNEQFF. The CDR3 region has the DNA TGTGCCAGCAGTCTAGCGGACAATGAGCAGTTCTTC. This sequence joins TRBV2 and TRBJ2-1; 7 bases are a match to TRBD2. The CDR3 covers 12 residues. Germline V gene data show CDR1 as SNHLY and CDR2 as FYNNEI. Unmatched junction bases numbered 0, after V lost 5 bases and J lost 5 bases.

The chain couples TRBV2 to TRBJ1-1; 9 bases agree with TRBD1. Germline V CDR1 and CDR2: SNHLY, FYNNEI. CDR3 length: 13 amino acids. Losses at the gene ends were 4 bases for V and 5 bases for J; bases not matched to a gene: 2. This CDR3 is CASSGQGETEAFF. The CDR3, as DNA: TGTGCCAGCAGTGGACAGGGGGAAACTGAAGCTTTCTTT.

The chain joins TRBV5-1 to TRBJ2-6, with a tentative D call TRBD1 (6 bases). The CDR3 extends over 16 amino acids. Germline-derived CDR1 and CDR2 are SGHRS and YFSETQ. Between the trimmed V and J ends, which lost 2 bases and 2 bases, there was a span of 11 bases. In nucleotides, the CDR3 is TGCGCCAGCAGCTTCACAGGGTCTACTGGGGCCAACGTCCTGACTTTC. It translates to CASSFTGSTGANVLTF.